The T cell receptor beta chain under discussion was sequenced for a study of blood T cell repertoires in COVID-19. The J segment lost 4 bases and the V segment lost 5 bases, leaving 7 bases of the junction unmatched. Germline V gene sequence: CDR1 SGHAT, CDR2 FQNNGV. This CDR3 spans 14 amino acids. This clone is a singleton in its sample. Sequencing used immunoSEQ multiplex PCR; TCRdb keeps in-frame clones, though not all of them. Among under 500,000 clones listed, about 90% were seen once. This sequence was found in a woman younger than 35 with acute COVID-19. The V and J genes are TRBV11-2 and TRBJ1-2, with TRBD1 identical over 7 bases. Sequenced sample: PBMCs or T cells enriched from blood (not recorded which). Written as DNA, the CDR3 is TGTGCCAGCAGCCCTCGACAGGGCGTCTATGGCTACACCTTC. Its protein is CASSPRQGVYGYTF.